A single sample is the source of the 20 T cell receptor beta chains below, sequenced in a study of shared clonotypes between healthy human individuals. Method: immunoSEQ multiplex PCR; TCRdb's copy keeps in-frame clones and lacks some. The repertoire has over 700,000 clones, approximately 77% of them found once; the top ten carry approximately 1.7%. Input material: memory CD4+ T cells sorted from blood. Specified subset: CD45RA-negative fraction. The origin of the receptors is a woman in her twenties or thirties in good health.

J is TRBJ1-5 and V is TRBV5-6, with D perhaps TRBD1 (5 bases). Germline CDR1 SGHDT, CDR2 YYEEEE. V lost 0 bases and J lost 8, with 9 bases in between. This CDR3 has 13 residues. The CDR3 reads CASSLESGKPQHF. The DNA for the CDR3 is TGTGCCAGCAGCTTGGAGTCAGGGAAGCCCCAGCATTTT.

V and J are TRBV6-7 and TRBJ2-3, with 8 bases fitting TRBD1. TRBV6-7 is given ORF status, its function remaining uncertain. V shed 7 bases and J 7 bases; nucleotides not matched to a gene: 16. CDR3 size: 16 residues. This chain's CDR3 is CASKGTGPKTNHTQYF. CDR3 coding DNA: TGTGCCAGCAAGGGGACAGGCCCAAAAACAAACCATACGCAGTATTTT.

The chain uses TRBV2 and TRBJ2-1; D gene ambiguous. The CDR3 has 13 residues. Germline V gene lookup returns CDR1 SNHLY and CDR2 FYNNEI. Trimming took 8 bases from V and 7 from J, leaving 15 bases between them. The DNA of the CDR3 is TGTGCCAGCGGGATCGCCGACGAGAATGAGCAGTTCTTC. It encodes CASGIADENEQFF.

Of note for this clone: Other DNA sequences in this specimen translate into the identical CDR3. The chain employs TRBV5-1 and TRBJ2-1, with D unclear. V was pared by 0 bases and J by 2 bases, with 9 bases between. There are 15 residues in the CDR3. CDR1 SGHRS and CDR2 YFSETQ come from the germline V gene. CDR3 sequence (DNA): TGCGCCAGCAGCTTGGATTCTAGTACCTACAATGAGCAGTTCTTC. This gives the protein CASSLDSSTYNEQFF.

The rearrangement joins TRBV14 to TRBJ1-2; tentative D call: TRBD1 (6 bases). The germline CDR1 and CDR2 sequences are SGHDN and FVKESK. V lost 3 bases and J 7 bases, leaving 18 bases between the germline ends. This CDR3 is 15 amino acids long. CDR3 DNA sequence: TGTGCCAGCAGCCAGGATGACAGGAAATTGCGTGGCTACACCTTC. The encoded protein is CASSQDDRKLRGYTF.

The chain uses TRBV11-2 and TRBJ2-2; TRBD2 matches 7 bases. The CDR3 extends over 17 amino acids. After removal of 2 bases from V and 6 bases from J, the junction contained 12 bases not matched to a gene. Germline V gene sequence: CDR1 SGHAT, CDR2 FQNNGV. The CDR3 DNA is TGTGCCAGCAGCTTATTTCGGACTAGTGTTTTTCCCGGGGAGCTGTTTTTT. This gives the protein CASSLFRTSVFPGELFF. Drawing the rest from reference TRBV11-2 and TRBJ2-2, the complete variable domain is EAGVAQSPRYKIIEKRQSVAFWCNPISGHATLYWYQQILGQGPKLLIQFQNNGVVDDSQLPKDRFSAERLKGVDSTLKIQPAKLEDSAVYLCASSLFRTSVFPGELFFGEGSRLTVL.

The table lists this clone with many counts. This rearrangement joins TRBV19 to TRBJ1-2, with 7 bases identical to TRBD1. This CDR3 contains 16 residues. Trimming cost V 2 bases and J 5 bases; bases outside gene matches: 11. Germline CDR1 LNHDA, CDR2 SQIVND (reference sequence). The CDR3 reads CASSIRGQGVSYGYTF. Here the CDR3 DNA reads TGTGCCAGTAGTATACGGGGCCAGGGGGTTTCGTATGGCTACACCTTC.

CDR3 region: CASRPTGAEQYF. The DNA for the CDR3 is TGTGCCAGCAGGCCCACAGGGGCCGAGCAGTACTTC. The gene calls are TRBV6-1 and TRBJ2-7; 7 bases match TRBD1. Per germline, CDR1 MNHNS and CDR2 SASEGT. V lost 6 bases, J lost 6 bases, and 5 bases stayed unmatched. This CDR3 spans 12 amino acids.

This chain connects TRBV7-8 to TRBJ1-1; weak D call: TRBD1 (6 bases). The CDR3 is 15 amino acids. V lost 1 base and J 11 bases, leaving 20 bases between the germline ends. Germline lookup yields CDR1 SGHVS and CDR2 FQNEAQ. CDR3 nucleotide sequence: TGTGCCAGCAGCTTAGATACAGGGAGTTTAGAAGCGGCTTTCTTT. This sequence encodes CASSLDTGSLEAAFF.

Only one count was recorded for this clone. The chain is built from TRBV29-1 and TRBJ2-7; 9 bases line up with TRBD1. J gave up 3 bases and V 0 bases, and 6 bases lay outside the gene matches. Germline V gene data show CDR1 as SQVTM and CDR2 as ANQGSEA. The CDR3 loop spans 15 amino acids. CDR3 DNA sequence: TGCAGCGTTGAAGACTCACAGGGGGCCCTCTACGAGCAGTACTTC. Protein product: CSVEDSQGALYEQYF.

This clone was recorded at least ten times. The chain links TRBV5-4 to TRBJ2-2; D gene ambiguous. The CDR3 spans 13 residues. Germline V gene sequence: CDR1 SGHNT, CDR2 YYREEE (reference sequence). Trimming removed 4 bases at V and 5 bases at J, with 9 bases between. In DNA, the CDR3 is TGTGCCAGCAGCGGGTGGGCGACCGGGGAGCTGTTTTTT. Translation gives CASSGWATGELFF. The whole variable domain, filled in from reference TRBV5-4 and TRBJ2-2, reads ETGVTQSPTHLIKTRGQQVTLRCSSQSGHNTVSWYQQALGQGPQFIFQYYREEENGRGNFPPRFSGLQFPNYSSELNVNALELDDSALYLCASSGWATGELFFGEGSRLTVL.

The CDR3 DNA follows: TGTGCCAGCAGTCACCGCGACAGGATCAATGAGCAGTTCTTC. Its translation is CASSHRDRINEQFF. V and J are TRBV6-5 and TRBJ2-1, with a possible D match to TRBD1 (6 bases). The length of the CDR3 is 14 residues. The germline V gene has CDR1 MNHEY and CDR2 SVGAGI. The V gene lost 5 bases and the J gene lost 6 bases, with 14 bases spanning the gap.

The chain combines TRBV18 with TRBJ2-1; perhaps TRBD1 as D (6 bases). Germline CDR1 KGHSH, CDR2 LQKENI. The V end lost 2 bases, the J end lost 2 bases, and 10 bases lay between the germline ends. There are 15 residues in the CDR3. The CDR3: CASSPKGQPYNEQFF. CDR3 sequence (DNA): TGTGCCAGCTCACCAAAGGGACAACCCTACAATGAGCAGTTCTTC.

The chain links TRBV9 to TRBJ2-7; TRBD1 agrees at 8 bases. The trim removed 3 bases at V and 6 bases at J, leaving 8 bases unmatched. CDR3 size: 14 residues. Germline CDR1 SGDLS, CDR2 YYNGEE. DNA for the CDR3: TGTGCCAGCAGCGCAAGGACAGGGTACAGCGAGCAGTACTTC. Protein: CASSARTGYSEQYF.

This chain connects TRBV18 to TRBJ2-1, with D maybe TRBD2 (5 bases). The CDR3 runs 15 residues. V lost 1 base, J lost 6 bases, and 13 bases lay in between. CDR1 KGHSH and CDR2 LQKENI come from the germline V gene. The CDR3, as DNA: TGTGCCAGCTCACCACAGTCCTCGGGGAGCAATGAGCAGTTCTTC. Amino acids: CASSPQSSGSNEQFF. Using reference TRBV18 and TRBJ2-1 for the parts outside the CDR3, the full variable domain is NAGVMQNPRHLVRRRGQEARLRCSPMKGHSHVYWYRQLPEEGLKFMVYLQKENIIDESGMPKERFSAEFPKEGPSILRIQQVVRGDSAAYFCASSPQSSGSNEQFFGPGTRLTVL.

This clone was picked up a small number of times. The chain carries TRBV7-2 and TRBJ2-1, with TRBD2 as a possible D gene (5 bases). With 1 base removed from V and 7 bases from J, the gap between germline ends came to 14 bases. The CDR3 loop spans 15 amino acids. In germline, CDR1 is SGHTA, CDR2 FQGNSA. The CDR3: CASSLVALVGNEQFF. The DNA for the CDR3 is TGTGCCAGCAGCTTAGTAGCACTAGTTGGGAATGAGCAGTTCTTC.

The rearrangement uses TRBV25-1 and TRBJ2-1; unclear D gene. Per the germline V gene, CDR1 is MGHDK and CDR2 is SYGVNS. This CDR3 has 14 residues. V shed 5 bases and J shed 3 bases, with 11 bases lying between them. In DNA, the CDR3 is TGTGCCAGCAGTTCCCCGCCGGGCTACAATGAGCAGTTCTTC. Its protein is CASSSPPGYNEQFF.

The rearrangement links TRBV28 to TRBJ1-2; D possibly corresponds to TRBD1 (6 bases). V dropped 6 bases and J dropped 7 bases, with 18 bases sitting between them. From germline, CDR1 is MDHEN and CDR2 SYDVKM. The CDR3 covers 14 residues. CDR3 sequence reads: CASSPTQGWSGYTF. CDR3 nucleotides: TGTGCCAGCAGCCCAACACAGGGCTGGAGTGGCTACACCTTC.

The chain employs TRBV19 and TRBJ2-2, with unresolved D. The CDR3 is 12 amino acids. CDR1 is LNHDA and CDR2 is SQIVND in the germline V gene (reference sequence). V dropped 6 bases and J dropped 6 bases, with 8 bases sitting between them. The CDR3 is CASSPGAGELFF. Here the CDR3 DNA reads TGTGCCAGTAGCCCGGGCGCCGGGGAGCTGTTTTTT.

V and J are TRBV9 and TRBJ2-1, with 9 positions matching TRBD2. Germline V gives CDR1 SGDLS, CDR2 YYNGEE. The trim removed 1 base at V and 4 bases at J, leaving 15 bases unmatched. CDR3 length: 19 residues. This chain's CDR3 is CASSVTYGGRAGNYNEQFF. As DNA, the CDR3 is TGTGCCAGCAGCGTAACGTATGGCGGGAGGGCAGGTAATTACAATGAGCAGTTCTTC.